These T cell receptor beta chains were read from a single sample in a study of T cell responses to AZD1222 COVID-19 vaccine. Produced via immunoSEQ multiplex PCR; TCRdb's table is partial and in-frame only. The sample consists of under 130,000 clones, around 89% of them appearing once. This material consisted of peripheral blood, taken on day 0 of AZD1222 vaccination. All receptors derive from an adult in good health. CDR3s include the opening cysteine and the closing phenylalanine or tryptophan. Each record gives: CDR3 protein, CDR3 DNA, D gene, V gene, J gene, clone size. A D gene is named only where the DNA matches it firmly. Clone size is stated in some rows and not others, as once, few, many or a class when expanded.

cdr3_aa: CASSIGRGGTDTQYF
cdr3_nt: TGTGCCAGTAGTATAGGCAGGGGGGGAACAGATACGCAGTATTTT
d_call: NA
v_call: TRBV19
j_call: TRBJ2-3
clone_size: NA

cdr3_aa: CASSPNTGSGEPQHF
cdr3_nt: TGTGCCAGCTCACCCAATACAGGGTCCGGGGAGCCCCAGCATTTT
d_call: NA
v_call: TRBV18
j_call: TRBJ1-5
clone_size: NA

cdr3_aa: CASRIGDTQYF
cdr3_nt: TGTGCCAGCAGAATCGGGGATACGCAGTATTTT
d_call: NA
v_call: TRBV27
j_call: TRBJ2-3
clone_size: NA

cdr3_aa: CASSERGGRMEALHF
cdr3_nt: TGTGCCAGCAGCGAACGCGGGGGCCGGATGGAAGCCCTCCACTTT
d_call: NA
v_call: TRBV2
j_call: TRBJ1-6
clone_size: NA

cdr3_aa: CASSVGLAGGYANTDTQYF
cdr3_nt: TGTGCCAGCAGCGTGGGGCTAGCGGGAGGCTACGCCAACACAGATACGCAGTATTTT
d_call: TRBD2
v_call: TRBV5-4
j_call: TRBJ2-3
clone_size: NA

cdr3_aa: CASSQEVSGGAGEQFF
cdr3_nt: TGCGCCAGCAGCCAAGAAGTGAGCGGGGGCGCAGGGGAGCAGTTCTTC
d_call: TRBD2
v_call: TRBV4-1
j_call: TRBJ2-1
clone_size: NA

cdr3_aa: CASSEAGNTGELFF
cdr3_nt: TGCGCCAGCAGTGAAGCCGGGAACACCGGGGAGCTGTTTTTT
d_call: NA
v_call: TRBV10-1
j_call: TRBJ2-2
clone_size: once

cdr3_aa: CASSARERETQYF
cdr3_nt: TGTGCCAGTAGTGCCCGGGAGAGGGAGACCCAGTACTTC
d_call: NA
v_call: TRBV19
j_call: TRBJ2-5
clone_size: NA

cdr3_aa: CASSLTDRHYSYGYTF
cdr3_nt: TGTGCCAGCAGCCTCACGGACAGACACTACTCCTATGGCTACACCTTC
d_call: NA
v_call: TRBV9
j_call: TRBJ1-2
clone_size: NA

cdr3_aa: CASSSLDREGYEQYF
cdr3_nt: TGTGCCAGCAGCTCCCTGGACAGGGAGGGCTACGAGCAGTACTTC
d_call: NA
v_call: TRBV11-3
j_call: TRBJ2-7
clone_size: NA

cdr3_aa: CASSQQVNTEAFF
cdr3_nt: TGTGCCAGCAGCCAACAGGTGAACACTGAAGCTTTCTTT
d_call: NA
v_call: TRBV3-1/TRBV3-2
j_call: TRBJ1-1
clone_size: NA

cdr3_aa: CASSLWDSPEKLFF
cdr3_nt: TGTGCCAGCAGTTTATGGGACAGTCCAGAAAAACTGTTTTTT
d_call: TRBD1
v_call: TRBV27
j_call: TRBJ1-4
clone_size: NA

cdr3_aa: CASSLPAGGKEVEQFF
cdr3_nt: TGTGCCAGCAGTCTACCAGCGGGAGGTAAAGAAGTTGAGCAGTTCTTC
d_call: TRBD2
v_call: TRBV27
j_call: TRBJ2-1
clone_size: NA

cdr3_aa: CASSRDSQETQYF
cdr3_nt: TGCGCCAGCAGCCGGGACAGCCAAGAGACCCAGTACTTC
d_call: TRBD1
v_call: TRBV5-1
j_call: TRBJ2-5
clone_size: NA

cdr3_aa: CASSFTGALNTEAFF
cdr3_nt: TGCGCCAGCAGCTTTACAGGGGCCTTGAACACTGAAGCTTTCTTT
d_call: TRBD1
v_call: TRBV5-1
j_call: TRBJ1-1
clone_size: NA

cdr3_aa: CASSPRARQNNNEQFF
cdr3_nt: TGCGCCAGCAGCCCTAGGGCCCGCCAAAACAACAATGAGCAGTTCTTC
d_call: NA
v_call: TRBV5-1
j_call: TRBJ2-1
clone_size: NA

cdr3_aa: CASSLEAGLNTEAFF
cdr3_nt: TGTGCCAGCAGCTTAGAGGCAGGGCTGAACACTGAAGCTTTCTTT
d_call: NA
v_call: TRBV11-2
j_call: TRBJ1-1
clone_size: NA

cdr3_aa: CASRQLSGGETQYF
cdr3_nt: TGTGCCAGCAGACAGCTTTCAGGGGGGGAGACCCAGTACTTC
d_call: NA
v_call: TRBV5-6
j_call: TRBJ2-5
clone_size: NA

cdr3_aa: CASRPDRGLYGYTF
cdr3_nt: TGTGCCAGCAGGCCAGACAGGGGGCTTTATGGCTACACCTTC
d_call: TRBD1
v_call: TRBV6-5
j_call: TRBJ1-2
clone_size: NA

cdr3_aa: CASSEPGRYGYTF
cdr3_nt: TGTGCCAGCAGTGAGCCAGGGCGCTATGGCTACACCTTC
d_call: NA
v_call: TRBV25-1
j_call: TRBJ1-2
clone_size: NA

cdr3_aa: CASSSTGTGGFEQYF
cdr3_nt: TGTGCCAGCAGCTCCACCGGGACAGGGGGTTTCGAGCAGTACTTC
d_call: TRBD1
v_call: TRBV7-2
j_call: TRBJ2-7
clone_size: NA

cdr3_aa: CASSDIGTWGYTF
cdr3_nt: TGTGCCAGCAGTGATATCGGGACATGGGGCTACACCTTC
d_call: NA
v_call: TRBV2
j_call: TRBJ1-2
clone_size: NA

cdr3_aa: CASRDRGGIYSQHF
cdr3_nt: TGTGCCAGCAGGGACAGGGGGGGAATATATTCCCAGCATTTT
d_call: TRBD1
v_call: TRBV28
j_call: TRBJ1-5
clone_size: NA

cdr3_aa: CASSLFKTGERGYTF
cdr3_nt: TGTGCCAGCAGCTTGTTCAAGACAGGGGAGCGTGGCTACACCTTC
d_call: TRBD1
v_call: TRBV5-8
j_call: TRBJ1-2
clone_size: once